Listed here are 7 T cell receptor beta chains from one sample, sequenced in a study of shared clonotypes between healthy human individuals. Only in-frame clones appear in the TCRdb table, and some are missing; sequencing was by immunoSEQ multiplex PCR. The profile covers some 450,000 clones, with roughly three quarters appearing a single time and about 12% taken by the ten largest. Sequenced material: PBMCs. The receptors come from a woman aged 40 to 50 in good health. Some clones in this sample may be carry-over from other donors' samples.

The chain employs TRBV6-5 and TRBJ1-5; tentatively, D is TRBD1 (5 bases). The germline CDR1 and CDR2 sequences are MNHEY and SVGAGI. This CDR3 has 14 residues. The V gene lost 5 bases and the J gene lost 1 base, with 9 bases spanning the gap. The CDR3 nucleotides read TGTGCCAGCAGTCCTCGGGACAGCAATCAGCCCCAGCATTTT. Translation gives CASSPRDSNQPQHF.

This clone showed up many times. The chain carries TRBV4-1 and TRBJ2-7, with a weak D call TRBD2 (5 bases). The ends were cut back, 0 bases at V and 3 bases at J, with 12 bases in the middle. Germline CDR1 and CDR2: MGHRA and YSYEKL. This CDR3 comprises 15 residues. As DNA, the CDR3 is TGCGCCAGCAGCCAAGATCCCCTAGCCCGCTACGAGCAGTACTTC. Its translation is CASSQDPLARYEQYF.

This clone has just a few counts. Other DNA variants within this sample encode the same CDR3. The genes are TRBV18 and TRBJ1-1; D is possibly TRBD1 (6 bases). Between the trimmed V and J ends, which lost 3 bases and 4 bases, there was a span of 12 bases. CDR1 is KGHSH and CDR2 is LQKENI in the germline V gene. The CDR3 has 14 amino acids. CDR3 DNA sequence: TGTGCCAGCTCACCCCTTACAGGGATCACTGAAGCTTTCTTT. Protein product: CASSPLTGITEAFF.

The chain uses TRBV30 and TRBJ2-7; 7 bases fit TRBD2. The J call is uncertain, as TRBJ2-1 better fits the DNA end. Germline V gives CDR1 GTSNPN, CDR2 SVGIG (reference sequence). The CDR3 contains 14 residues. The CDR3 nucleotides are TGTGCCTGGACCCCCCGCGGGGGAGACAATGAGCAGTTCTTC. Residues: CAWTPRGGDNEQFF.

With regard to this clone: With only one base between it and a far larger clone, this is likely a read error. The rearrangement joins TRBV10-1 to TRBJ2-7; the D call may be TRBD1 or TRBD2 (5 bases each). The germline V gene has CDR1 WNHNN and CDR2 SYGVQD (reference sequence). CDR3 size: 14 residues. The ends were cut back, 8 bases at V and 6 bases at J, with 20 bases in the middle. The CDR3 sequence is CASRIGQGEGEQYF. CDR3 nucleotides: TGCGCCAGCCGGATAGGTCAGGGAGAAGGCGAGCAGTACTTC.

The chain links TRBV6-5 to TRBJ2-1, with D perhaps matching TRBD1 (6 bases). This CDR3 is 15 amino acids long. CDR1 and CDR2 (germline): MNHEY, SVGAGI. V dropped 4 bases and J dropped 2 bases, with 12 bases sitting between them. The CDR3 DNA sequence: TGTGCCAGCAGTTCCCGGGACATCGCCTACAATGAGCAGTTCTTC. This translates into CASSSRDIAYNEQFF.

With respect to this clone: The same CDR3 also results from other DNA sequences found in this sample. This chain joins TRBV5-1 and TRBJ1-1; D perhaps matches TRBD1 (5 bases). Germline CDR1 and CDR2: SGHRS and YFSETQ. The CDR3 contains 14 residues. V was cut by 0 bases and J by 1 base, with 7 bases left in between. CDR3 residues: CASSLVGQNTEAFF. Written as DNA, the CDR3 is TGCGCCAGCAGCTTGGTCGGACAGAACACTGAAGCTTTCTTT.